This T cell receptor (beta chain) was recorded in a study of OX40 agonist ivuxolimab in advanced cancers. The study, taken as a whole, reports: Partial responders at 0.1-3.0 mg/kg showed near-lowest clonal expansion. Some nonresponders additionally presented with little normalized T-cell clonal expansion.

Some clones are missing from TCRdb's copy, which holds only in-frame ones; the method was immunoSEQ multiplex PCR. This table has some 94,000 clones, more than 90% appearing once. From germline, CDR1 is SGHAT and CDR2 FQNNGV. V lost 0 bases and J 4 bases, leaving 12 bases between the germline ends. The CDR3 length is 15 residues. With respect to this clone: Its target is unknown.

The chain combines TRBV11-2 with TRBJ1-2; D perhaps matches TRBD1 (5 bases). The receptor was derived from an adult with an advanced solid tumor such as melanoma, head and neck, liver or kidney cancer. The sample consisted of CD4+ or CD8+ T cells sorted from blood, taken in a trial of the OX40 agonist ivuxolimab. The CDR3 coding sequence is TGTGCCAGCAGCTTAGATCAGGAGGGACCCTATGGCTACACCTTC. Translation gives CASSLDQEGPYGYTF.